This entry features one TCR beta chain sequence. The antigen remains unidentified. This sample includes further DNA sequences coding for the same CDR3. This entry belongs to a study of shared clonotypes between healthy human individuals. As for the study in general: The study used three CD4 naive, three CD4 memory, two CD8 naive and one CD8 memory plate per donor. Study results and caveats: Shared clonotypes: about 5% naive CD4, about 3.5% naive CD8, less than 2.5% memory CD4, under 0.45% memory CD8.

Data came from immunoSEQ multiplex PCR; TCRdb stores just in-frame clones and leaves some out. The sample shows approximately 2.4 million clones, approximately 96% of them seen only once. This CDR3 is 13 amino acids long. The V end was cut by 0 bases, the J end by 0 bases, with 4 bases between. Per germline, CDR1 SGDLS and CDR2 YYNGEE. This sequence originates from a man aged 18-30 years in good health. Sequences were obtained from naive CD4+ T cells sorted from blood. Documented subset: CD45RA+ positively selected. This chain connects TRBV9 to TRBJ2-7; D is unclear. CDR3 in amino acids: CASSVGPSYEQYF. The CDR3 nucleotides are TGTGCCAGCAGCGTAGGCCCCTCCTACGAGCAGTACTTC.